This TCR beta chain was sequenced in a study of neurological immune-mediated disorders. For the study at large: Multiple sclerosis patients (n ≈ 34) included roughly 30 with relapsing-remitting and 3 with secondary progressive disease.

This clonotype was detected ten times or more. Its specificity is not known. TCRdb re-derived calls from the 5' RACE reads in MiXCR, one entry per CDR3 protein. This sample carries over 55,000 distinct CDR3 sequences, about 2.5% of them seen once, and the ten largest clones take about 3%. Notes on the study in general: Patients with HTLV-1-associated myelopathy showed the most TCR clonal expansion. Those with multiple sclerosis showed the least, falling below healthy controls. Because no CDR3 amino acid sequences were shared across subjects by expanded clones, private repertoires were suggested in all groups.

Germline CDR1 MNHEY, CDR2 SVGEGT. The CDR3 is 15 amino acids. The V end lost 4 bases, the J end lost 0 bases, and 11 bases lay between the germline ends. The V gene is TRBV6-2 or TRBV6-3, the J gene TRBJ2-3, with D perhaps TRBD1 (5 bases). The sequencing input was PBMCs. The source is a man over 45 with multiple sclerosis. In nucleotides, the CDR3 is TGTGCCAGCAGTTCCCGGACAACTAGCACAGATACGCAGTATTTT. As protein: CASSSRTTSTDTQYF.